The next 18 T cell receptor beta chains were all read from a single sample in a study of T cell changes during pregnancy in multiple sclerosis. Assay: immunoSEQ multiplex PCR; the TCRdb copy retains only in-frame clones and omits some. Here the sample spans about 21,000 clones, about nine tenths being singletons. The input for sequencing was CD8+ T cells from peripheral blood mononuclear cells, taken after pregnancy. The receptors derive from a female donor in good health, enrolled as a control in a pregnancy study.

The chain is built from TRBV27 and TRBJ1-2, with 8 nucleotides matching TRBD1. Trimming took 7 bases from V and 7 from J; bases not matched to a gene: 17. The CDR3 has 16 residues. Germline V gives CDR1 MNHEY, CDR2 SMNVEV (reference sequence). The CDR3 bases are TGTGCCAGCAAGCCCACCCGACAGGGGCATTTAGGTGGCTACACCTTC. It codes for CASKPTRQGHLGGYTF.

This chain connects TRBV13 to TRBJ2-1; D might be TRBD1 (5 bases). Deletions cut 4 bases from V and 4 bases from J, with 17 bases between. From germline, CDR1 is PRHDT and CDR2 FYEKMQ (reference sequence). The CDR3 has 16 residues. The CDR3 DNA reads TGTGCCAGCAGCTCCCAGGGCCCGCGGAGTTACAATGAGCAGTTCTTC. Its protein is CASSSQGPRSYNEQFF.

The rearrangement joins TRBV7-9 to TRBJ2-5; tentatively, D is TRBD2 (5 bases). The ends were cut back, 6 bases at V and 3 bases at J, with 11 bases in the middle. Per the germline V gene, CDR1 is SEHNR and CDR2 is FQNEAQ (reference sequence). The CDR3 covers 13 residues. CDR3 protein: CASSRGLEETQYF. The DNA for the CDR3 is TGTGCCAGCAGTCGAGGGTTGGAAGAGACCCAGTACTTC.

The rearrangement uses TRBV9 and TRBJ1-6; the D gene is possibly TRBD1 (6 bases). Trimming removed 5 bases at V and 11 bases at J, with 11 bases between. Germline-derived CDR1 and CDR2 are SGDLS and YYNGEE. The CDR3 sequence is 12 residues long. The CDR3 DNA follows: TGTGCCAGCAGTACAGGGCGACCACCCCTCCACTTT. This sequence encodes CASSTGRPPLHF.

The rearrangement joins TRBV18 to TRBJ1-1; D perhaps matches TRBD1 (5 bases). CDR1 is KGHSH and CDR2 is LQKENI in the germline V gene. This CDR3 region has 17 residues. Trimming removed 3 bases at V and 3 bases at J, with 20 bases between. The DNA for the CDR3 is TGTGCCAGCTCACCGTTTCAGGGTAGGTCCCAGGACACTGAAGCTTTCTTT. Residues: CASSPFQGRSQDTEAFF.

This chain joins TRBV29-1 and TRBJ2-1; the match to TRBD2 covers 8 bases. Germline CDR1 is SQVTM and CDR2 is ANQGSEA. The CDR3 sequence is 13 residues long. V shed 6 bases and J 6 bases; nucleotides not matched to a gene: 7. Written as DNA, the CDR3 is TGCAGCGTGGGAGCGGGGGTACTCAATGAGCAGTTCTTC. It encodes CSVGAGVLNEQFF.

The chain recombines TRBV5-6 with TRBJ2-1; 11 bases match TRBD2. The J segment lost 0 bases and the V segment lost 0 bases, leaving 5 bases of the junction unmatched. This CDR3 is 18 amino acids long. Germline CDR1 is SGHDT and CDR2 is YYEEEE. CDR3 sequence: CASSLELAGGSSYNEQFF. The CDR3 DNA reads TGTGCCAGCAGCTTGGAGCTAGCGGGGGGTAGCTCCTACAATGAGCAGTTCTTC.

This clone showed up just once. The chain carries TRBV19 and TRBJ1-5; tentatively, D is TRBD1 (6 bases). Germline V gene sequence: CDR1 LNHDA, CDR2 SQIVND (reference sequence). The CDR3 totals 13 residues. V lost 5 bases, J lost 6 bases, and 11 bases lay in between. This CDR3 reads CASSVGQPQPQHF. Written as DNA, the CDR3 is TGTGCCAGTAGTGTCGGACAGCCTCAGCCCCAGCATTTT.

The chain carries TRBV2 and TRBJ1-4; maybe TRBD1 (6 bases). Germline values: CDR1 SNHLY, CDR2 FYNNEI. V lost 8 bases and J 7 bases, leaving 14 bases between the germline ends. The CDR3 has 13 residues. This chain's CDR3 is CASDGGQGEKLFF. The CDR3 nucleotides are TGTGCCAGCGACGGGGGGCAGGGTGAAAAACTGTTTTTT.

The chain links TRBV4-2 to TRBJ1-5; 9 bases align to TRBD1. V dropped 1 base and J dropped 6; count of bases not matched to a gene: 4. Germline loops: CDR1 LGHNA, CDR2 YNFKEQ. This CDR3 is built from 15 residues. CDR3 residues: CASSQGRTGAQPQHF. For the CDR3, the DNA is TGTGCCAGCAGCCAAGGGCGGACAGGGGCTCAGCCCCAGCATTTT.

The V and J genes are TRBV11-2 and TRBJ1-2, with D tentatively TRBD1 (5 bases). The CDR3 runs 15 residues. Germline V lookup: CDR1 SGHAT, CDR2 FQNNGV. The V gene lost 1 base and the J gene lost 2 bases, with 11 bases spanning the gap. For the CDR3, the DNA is TGTGCCAGCAGCTTAGTAAGCGGGACCAACTATGGCTACACCTTC. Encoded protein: CASSLVSGTNYGYTF.

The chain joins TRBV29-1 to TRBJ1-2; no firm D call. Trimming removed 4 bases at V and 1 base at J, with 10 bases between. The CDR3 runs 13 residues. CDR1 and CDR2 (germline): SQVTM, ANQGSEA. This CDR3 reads CSVGRVSNYGYTF. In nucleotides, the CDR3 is TGCAGCGTTGGGAGAGTTAGTAACTATGGCTACACCTTC. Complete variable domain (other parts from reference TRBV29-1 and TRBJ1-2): SAVISQKPSRDICQRGTSLTIQCQVDSQVTMMFWYRQQPGQSLTLIATANQGSEATYESGFVIDKFPISRPNLTFSTLTVSNMSPEDSSIYLCSVGRVSNYGYTFGSGTRLTVV.

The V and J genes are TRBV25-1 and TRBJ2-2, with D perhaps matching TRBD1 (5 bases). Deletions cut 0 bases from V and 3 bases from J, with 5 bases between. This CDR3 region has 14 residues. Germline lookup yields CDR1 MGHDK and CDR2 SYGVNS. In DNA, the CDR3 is TGTGCCAGCAGTGAATACAGGGACACCGGGGAGCTGTTTTTT. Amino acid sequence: CASSEYRDTGELFF.

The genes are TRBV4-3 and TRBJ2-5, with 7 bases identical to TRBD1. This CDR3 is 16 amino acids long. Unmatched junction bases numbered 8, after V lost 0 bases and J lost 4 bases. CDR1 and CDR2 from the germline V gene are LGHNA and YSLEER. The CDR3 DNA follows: TGCGCCAGCAGCCAAGATTGGGCCGGGACAGCAGAGACCCAGTACTTC. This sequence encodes CASSQDWAGTAETQYF.

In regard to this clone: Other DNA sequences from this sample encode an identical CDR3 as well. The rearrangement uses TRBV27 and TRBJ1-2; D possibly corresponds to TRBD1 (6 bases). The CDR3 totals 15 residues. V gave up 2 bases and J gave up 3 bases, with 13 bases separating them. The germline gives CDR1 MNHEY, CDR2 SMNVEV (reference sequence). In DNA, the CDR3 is TGTGCCAGCAGTTTAGGGGGGGCTGCAGACTATGGCTACACCTTC. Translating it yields CASSLGGAADYGYTF.

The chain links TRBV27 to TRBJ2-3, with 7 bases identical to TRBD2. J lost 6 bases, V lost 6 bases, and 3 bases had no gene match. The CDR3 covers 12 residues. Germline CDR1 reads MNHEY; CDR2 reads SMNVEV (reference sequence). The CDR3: CASSTSDDTQYF. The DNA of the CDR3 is TGTGCCAGCAGCACTAGCGACGATACGCAGTATTTT.

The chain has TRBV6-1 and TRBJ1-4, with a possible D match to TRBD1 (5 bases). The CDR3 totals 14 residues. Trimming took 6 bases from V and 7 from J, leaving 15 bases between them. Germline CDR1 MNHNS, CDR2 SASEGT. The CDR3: CASRILQGSEKLFF. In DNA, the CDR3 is TGTGCCAGCAGGATACTTCAGGGTAGTGAAAAACTGTTTTTT.

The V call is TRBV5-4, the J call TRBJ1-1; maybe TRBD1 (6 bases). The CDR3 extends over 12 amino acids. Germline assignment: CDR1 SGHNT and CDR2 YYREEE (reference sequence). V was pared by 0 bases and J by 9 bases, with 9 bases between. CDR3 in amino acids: CASSLGQGQAFF. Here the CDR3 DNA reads TGTGCCAGCAGCTTGGGGCAGGGGCAAGCTTTCTTT.